This TCR beta chain was recorded in a study of cytomegalovirus exposure and HLA in healthy donors. V was cut by 5 bases and J by 5 bases, with 6 bases left in between. The CDR3 is 11 residues long. Looked up from germline, CDR1 is SGHVS and CDR2 is FNYEAQ. PCR amplification relied on 60 Vbeta primers (plus 13 Jbeta primers). TCRdb keeps only in-frame clones here, not all; method: immunoSEQ multiplex PCR. This table has 65,000 to 95,000 clones, over 65% appearing once. Material for sequencing was PBMCs. The rearrangement links TRBV7-6 to TRBJ2-5; D remains ambiguous. This clonotype was sampled from a man aged 50 to 59 in good health and CMV-seronegative. CDR3 sequence (DNA): TGTGCCAGCAGCCAGGCGGAGACCCAGTACTTC. Translated: CASSQAETQYF.